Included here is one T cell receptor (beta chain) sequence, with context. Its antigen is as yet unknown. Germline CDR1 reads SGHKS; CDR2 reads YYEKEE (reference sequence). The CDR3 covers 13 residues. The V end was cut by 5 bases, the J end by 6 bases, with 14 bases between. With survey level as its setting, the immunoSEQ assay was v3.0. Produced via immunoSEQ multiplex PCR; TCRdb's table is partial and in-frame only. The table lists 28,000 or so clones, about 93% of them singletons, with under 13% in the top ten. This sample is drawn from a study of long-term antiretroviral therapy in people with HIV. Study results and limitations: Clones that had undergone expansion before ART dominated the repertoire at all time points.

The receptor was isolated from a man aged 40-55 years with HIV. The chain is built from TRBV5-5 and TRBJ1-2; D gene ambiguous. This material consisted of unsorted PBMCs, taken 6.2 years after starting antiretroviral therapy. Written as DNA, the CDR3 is TGTGCCAGCAGAAGCCCGGACCCGGATGGCTACACCTTC. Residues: CASRSPDPDGYTF.